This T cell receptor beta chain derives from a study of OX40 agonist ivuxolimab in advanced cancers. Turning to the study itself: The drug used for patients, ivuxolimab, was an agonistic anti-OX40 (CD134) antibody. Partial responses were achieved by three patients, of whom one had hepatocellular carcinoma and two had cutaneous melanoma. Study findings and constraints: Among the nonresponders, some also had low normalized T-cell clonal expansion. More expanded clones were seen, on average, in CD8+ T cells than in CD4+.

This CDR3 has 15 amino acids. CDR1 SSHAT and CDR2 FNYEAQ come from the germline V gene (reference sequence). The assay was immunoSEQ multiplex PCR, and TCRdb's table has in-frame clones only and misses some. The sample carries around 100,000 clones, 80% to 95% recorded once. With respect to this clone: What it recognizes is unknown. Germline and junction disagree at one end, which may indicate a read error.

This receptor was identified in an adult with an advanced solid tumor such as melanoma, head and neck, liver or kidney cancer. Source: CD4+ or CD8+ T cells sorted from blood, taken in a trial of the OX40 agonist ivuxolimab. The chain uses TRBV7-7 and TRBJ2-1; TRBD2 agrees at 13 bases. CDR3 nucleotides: TGTGCTAGCAGCCTACTAGCGGGAGGGCCGAATGAGCAGTTCTTC. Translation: CASSLLAGGPNEQFF.